This T cell receptor (beta chain) originates from a study of cytomegalovirus exposure and HLA in healthy donors. General observations from the study: A later analysis showed HLA-associated TCR beta chains outstripping equally common others in clonal expansion. Only CMV serostatus was available as immune exposure information. It was approximately 160 TCR beta chains that were listed as cytomegalovirus-associated. The majority of CMV-associated TCR beta chains were reported as apparently HLA-restricted in a later analysis.

This clone occurred a few times. Its antigen is not known. The study ran its PCR with 60 Vbeta and 13 Jbeta primers. Sequenced by immunoSEQ multiplex PCR; TCRdb stores in-frame clones only, minus some. The sample has around 200,000 clones, about three quarters seen once. The V gene's germline CDR1 is SGHAT and CDR2 FQNNGV. The CDR3 length is 16 residues. J gave up 5 bases and V 6 bases, and 12 bases lay outside the gene matches. The sample taken for sequencing was PBMCs. The gene calls are TRBV11-2 and TRBJ2-1; 8 bases match TRBD2. The clonotype was recovered from a woman aged 55 to 70 in good health and CMV-seropositive. The CDR3 sequence is CASRSNSGTRHNEQFF. CDR3 nucleotides: TGTGCCAGCAGATCAAATTCCGGGACTAGACACAATGAGCAGTTCTTC.